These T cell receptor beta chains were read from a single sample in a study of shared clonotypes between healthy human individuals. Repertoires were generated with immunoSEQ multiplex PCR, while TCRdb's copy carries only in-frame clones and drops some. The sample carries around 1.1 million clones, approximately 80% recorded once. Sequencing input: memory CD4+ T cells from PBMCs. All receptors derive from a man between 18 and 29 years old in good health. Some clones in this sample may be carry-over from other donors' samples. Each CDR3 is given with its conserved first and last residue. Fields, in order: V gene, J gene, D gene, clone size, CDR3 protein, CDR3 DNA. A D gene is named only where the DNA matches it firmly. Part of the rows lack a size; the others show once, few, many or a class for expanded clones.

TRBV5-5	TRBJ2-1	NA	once	CASSIRDFSTRGQFF	TGTGCCAGCAGCATCCGGGACTTTAGTACAAGGGGGCAGTTCTTC
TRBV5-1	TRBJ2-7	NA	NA	CASSPSPGVSEQYF	TGCGCCAGCAGCCCCTCGCCAGGCGTTAGCGAGCAGTACTTC
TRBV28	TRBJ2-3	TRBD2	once	CASSPQTSGRSTDTQYF	TGTGCCAGCAGTCCCCAGACTAGCGGGAGGAGCACAGATACGCAGTATTTT
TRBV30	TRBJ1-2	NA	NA	CAWSVFVGHTF	TGTGCCTGGAGTGTATTCGTTGGCCACACCTTC
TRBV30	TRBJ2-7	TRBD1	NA	CAWSLTGESYEQYF	TGTGCCTGGTCATTGACAGGGGAGTCCTACGAGCAGTACTTC
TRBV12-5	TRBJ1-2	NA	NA	CASSTGANYGYTF	TGTGCTAGTTCAACAGGAGCTAACTATGGCTACACCTTC
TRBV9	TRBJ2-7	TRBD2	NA	CASRLTLANTYEQYF	TGTGCCAGCAGATTAACACTAGCGAACACCTACGAGCAGTACTTC
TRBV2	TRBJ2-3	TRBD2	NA	CASSGLAETTDTQYF	TGTGCCAGCAGCGGACTAGCGGAGACCACAGATACGCAGTATTTT
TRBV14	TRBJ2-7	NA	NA	CASSRVPAGTYEQYF	TGTGCCAGCAGCCGGGTCCCCGCAGGGACCTACGAGCAGTACTTC
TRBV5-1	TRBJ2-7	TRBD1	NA	CASSLGSNRGGYEQYF	TGCGCCAGCAGCCTGGGCAGCAACAGGGGTGGTTACGAGCAGTACTTC
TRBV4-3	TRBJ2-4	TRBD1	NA	CASSQEPGQGSKNIQYF	TGCGCCAGCAGCCAGGAACCGGGACAGGGGTCCAAAAACATTCAGTACTTC
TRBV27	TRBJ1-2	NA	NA	CASSLVGNYGYTF	TGTGCCAGCAGTTTGGTAGGGAACTATGGCTACACCTTC
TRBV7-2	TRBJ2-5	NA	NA	CASSPGAGKKETQYF	TGTGCCAGCAGCCCCGGGGCCGGGAAGAAAGAGACCCAGTACTTC
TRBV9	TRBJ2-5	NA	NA	CASSVGDGQETQYF	TGTGCCAGCAGCGTAGGTGATGGTCAAGAGACCCAGTACTTC
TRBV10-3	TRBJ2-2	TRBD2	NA	CAISPGLARAGELFF	TGTGCCATCAGCCCGGGACTAGCGCGTGCCGGGGAGCTGTTTTTT
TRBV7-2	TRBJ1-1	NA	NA	CASSLVLGGGAFF	TGTGCCAGCAGCTTAGTCTTGGGCGGCGGAGCTTTCTTT
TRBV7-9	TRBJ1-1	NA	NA	CASSSVNTEAFF	TGTGCCAGCAGCTCGGTCAACACTGAAGCTTTCTTT
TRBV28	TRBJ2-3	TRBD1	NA	CASSSLGQGGVDTQYF	TGTGCCAGCAGCTCTCTGGGACAGGGCGGTGTAGATACGCAGTATTTT
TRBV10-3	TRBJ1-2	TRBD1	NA	CAIRQGAESGGYTF	TGTGCCATCAGACAGGGGGCCGAGTCGGGTGGCTACACCTTC
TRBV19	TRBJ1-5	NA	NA	CASSIGTIGGNQPQHF	TGTGCCAGTAGTATAGGGACTATAGGGGGCAATCAGCCCCAGCATTTT
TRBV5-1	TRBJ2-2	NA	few	CASSLDRETGELFF	TGCGCCAGCAGCTTGGACAGGGAGACCGGGGAGCTGTTTTTT
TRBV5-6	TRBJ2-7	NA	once	CASSLVGLSYEQYF	TGTGCCAGCAGCTTGGTAGGGCTGTCCTACGAGCAGTACTTC
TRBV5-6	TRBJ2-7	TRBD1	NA	CASSRGPGGWGYEQYF	TGTGCCAGCAGCCGGGGTCCAGGGGGCTGGGGCTACGAGCAGTACTTC
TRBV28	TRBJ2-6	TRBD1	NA	CASSLYGTGGRSGANVLTF	TGTGCCAGCAGTTTATACGGGACAGGGGGCCGCTCTGGGGCCAACGTCCTGACTTTC
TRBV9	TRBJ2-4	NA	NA	CASSVGGVQDIQYF	TGTGCCAGCAGCGTAGGAGGGGTTCAGGACATTCAGTACTTC
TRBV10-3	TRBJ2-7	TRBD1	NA	CAISGQGAHEQYF	TGTGCCATCAGTGGACAGGGGGCGCACGAGCAGTACTTC
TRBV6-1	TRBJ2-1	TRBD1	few	CASSELGQGAYNEQFF	TGTGCCAGCAGTGAACTAGGCCAGGGGGCCTACAATGAGCAGTTCTTC
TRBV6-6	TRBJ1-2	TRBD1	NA	CASSSLTGVNGYTF	TGTGCCAGCAGTTCACTGACAGGGGTGAATGGCTACACCTTC
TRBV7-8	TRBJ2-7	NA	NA	CASSRLRGYEQYF	TGTGCCAGCAGCCGCCTCAGAGGGTACGAGCAGTACTTC